Following are 25 T cell receptor beta chains from one sample sequenced in a study of blood T cells in healthy people across ages. Next came a second PCR, run for about 7 to 12 cycles, which used a sample-barcoded 5' primer along with a J-beta primer mix. TCRdb redid the calling of the 5' RACE reads with MiXCR, one entry per CDR3 protein. The table includes hundreds of thousands of distinct CDR3 sequences, around 25% detected once. Separately, the same data were catalogued under a study of T cells of mothers and their children.

What was sequenced was blood. The source is a boy younger than 18 in good health.

The gene calls are TRBV25-1 and TRBJ2-7; perhaps D is TRBD1 or TRBD2 (6 bases each). The end of the DNA fits TRBJ2-1 better, so the J call may be wrong. The CDR3 is 14 amino acids. Looked up from germline, CDR1 is MGHDK and CDR2 is SYGVNS. The CDR3 region is CASSDRGGRNEQFF. In nucleotides, the CDR3 is TGTGCCAGCAGTGACAGGGGAGGAAGAAATGAGCAGTTCTTC.

The chain couples TRBV4-2 to TRBJ1-2; D is undetermined. This CDR3 has 16 residues. V dropped 0 bases and J dropped 5 bases, with 16 bases sitting between them. CDR1 is LGHNA, CDR2 YNFKEQ, per germline. The DNA for the CDR3 is TGTGCCAGCAGCCAAGATAATGCCAGGAAGCTTTATGGCTACACCTTC. As protein: CASSQDNARKLYGYTF.

The V and J genes are TRBV6-5 and TRBJ2-5, with a possible D match to TRBD1 (6 bases). Trimming removed 0 bases at V and 11 bases at J, with 13 bases between. Germline V gene lookup returns CDR1 MNHEY and CDR2 SVGAGI. The length of the CDR3 is 13 residues. The CDR3 sequence: CASSYSQGLEQYF. CDR3 DNA: TGTGCCAGCAGTTACTCACAGGGATTAGAGCAGTACTTC.

This clonotype was observed at least ten times. V is TRBV15 and J is TRBJ2-5, with 9 bases fitting TRBD2. Per germline, CDR1 LNHNV and CDR2 YYDKDF (reference sequence). V was pared by 1 base and J by 3 bases, with 3 bases of the junction left unmatched. This CDR3 contains 15 residues. The CDR3 DNA sequence: TGTGCCACCAGCAGAGGATTAGCGGGAGAAGAGACCCAGTACTTC. It codes for CATSRGLAGEETQYF.

This clonotype was observed a handful of times. The rearrangement uses TRBV20-1 and TRBJ1-2, with 7 bases that match TRBD1. CDR3 length equals 14 residues. J gave up 2 bases and V 2 bases, and 5 bases lay outside the gene matches. Germline loops: CDR1 DFQATT, CDR2 SNEGSKA (reference sequence). The CDR3 spells CSARQGGANYGYTF. Written as DNA, the CDR3 is TGCAGTGCTAGACAGGGGGGCGCGAACTATGGCTACACCTTC.

The J gene is TRBJ2-5, the V gene TRBV7-9, with D tentatively TRBD1 (5 bases). The J call may be wrong; the DNA end is better matched by TRBJ2-1. The germline V gene has CDR1 SEHNR and CDR2 FQNEAQ (reference sequence). The CDR3 is 13 amino acids. The CDR3 region is CASSPPGFNEQFF. CDR3 in DNA: TGTGCCAGCAGCCCTCCAGGGTTCAATGAGCAGTTCTTC.

This clonotype was counted only a few times. V gene TRBV5-1 combines with J gene TRBJ1-4, with D hard to call. The V gene's germline CDR1 is SGHRS and CDR2 YFSETQ. The CDR3 contains 15 residues. V lost 0 bases and J lost 0, with 6 bases in between. Here the CDR3 DNA reads TGCGCCAGCAGCTTGGGGATTGCAACTAATGAAAAACTGTTTTTT. It yields the protein CASSLGIATNEKLFF.

The V and J genes are TRBV9 and TRBJ1-2; D gene unclear. The CDR3 runs to 12 residues. The V gene's germline CDR1 is SGDLS and CDR2 YYNGEE. Trimming pared 4 bases from V and 7 bases from J, leaving 11 bases between. CDR3 residues: CASSPIGVGYTF. The CDR3 coding sequence is TGTGCCAGCAGCCCAATCGGGGTTGGCTACACCTTC.

The chain employs TRBV27 and TRBJ2-5, with 9 bases aligning to TRBD2. Judging by the DNA end, TRBJ2-1 fits better; the J call may be wrong. This CDR3 has 13 amino acids. Germline CDR1 reads MNHEY; CDR2 reads SMNVEV (reference sequence). This CDR3 reads CASGSGSYNEQFF. CDR3 nucleotide sequence: TGTGCCAGCGGTAGCGGGAGTTACAATGAGCAGTTCTTC.

This clonotype has a handful of counts. The V gene is TRBV20-1, the J gene TRBJ2-5, with unresolved D. The J call may be mistaken, given a closer DNA end match to TRBJ2-7. Germline V gene lookup returns CDR1 DFQATT and CDR2 SNEGSKA (reference sequence). The CDR3 is 12 residues long. CDR3 region: CSAMTVTYEQYF. As DNA, the CDR3 is TGCAGTGCTATGACGGTGACCTACGAGCAGTACTTC.

Worth noting for this clonotype: The germline gene is not matched at one end of the junction; a read error may be the cause. The genes are TRBV7-7 and TRBJ2-5; 7 nucleotides match TRBD1. This CDR3 comprises 15 residues. Germline lookup yields CDR1 SSHAT and CDR2 FNYEAQ (reference sequence). The CDR3 coding sequence is TGTGCTAGCAGCTTAGATCAGACAGGGCAAGAGACCCAGTACTTC. Its translation is CASSLDQTGQETQYF.

The rearrangement uses TRBV7-2 and TRBJ1-5; 10 positions agree with TRBD1. The ends lost 5 bases at V and 6 bases at J; junction bases unmatched: 10. In germline, CDR1 is SGHTA, CDR2 FQGNSA. The CDR3 runs 16 residues. The CDR3 nucleotides read TGTGCCAGCAGCCCCCAGTCGGGACAGGGGTTTCAGCCCCAGCATTTT. The encoded protein is CASSPQSGQGFQPQHF.

The rearrangement uses TRBV24-1 and TRBJ2-5; D gene uncertain. Germline CDR1 reads KGHDR; CDR2 reads SFDVKD. The CDR3 is made up of 13 amino acids. Trimming stripped 5 bases from V and 3 bases from J, with 9 bases between. CDR3 DNA: TGTGCCACCAGTGGAGGCGAGAAAGAGACCCAGTACTTC. Encoded protein: CATSGGEKETQYF.

V and J are TRBV10-3 and TRBJ2-5; 11 positions agree with TRBD2. The better agreement between TRBJ2-1 and the DNA end casts doubt on the J call. Germline CDR1 reads ENHRY; CDR2 reads SYGVKD. The length of the CDR3 is 16 residues. The CDR3 reads CAIRDSLAGGKDEQFF. CDR3 sequence (DNA): TGTGCCATCAGAGATTCCCTAGCGGGAGGTAAAGATGAGCAGTTCTTC.

The V call is TRBV20-1, the J call TRBJ2-5; TRBD1 matches 8 bases. The J call may be in error: the DNA end matches TRBJ2-7 better. This CDR3 has 13 amino acids. Germline CDR1 is DFQATT and CDR2 is SNEGSKA (reference sequence). The CDR3 DNA follows: TGCAGTGCTTTAGACAGGGGTGTCCACGAGCAGTACTTC. Its translation: CSALDRGVHEQYF.

The CDR3 nucleotides read TGCGCCAGCAGCTACAAGAAGGAGATTTCCTACGAGCAGTACTTC. Translating it yields CASSYKKEISYEQYF. This sequence joins TRBV4-1 and TRBJ2-7, with no clear D. The CDR3 covers 15 residues. Per germline, CDR1 MGHRA and CDR2 YSYEKL. The V end lost 5 bases, the J end lost 1 base, and 15 bases lay between the germline ends.

V gene TRBV20-1 combines with J gene TRBJ2-7, with D perhaps matching TRBD2 (6 bases). CDR1 is DFQATT and CDR2 is SNEGSKA in the germline V gene (reference sequence). V was trimmed by 0 bases and J by 5 bases, leaving 14 bases between them. The CDR3 loop spans 14 amino acids. CDR3 residues: CSARDRGLSHEQYF. CDR3 DNA sequence: TGCAGTGCTAGAGATAGGGGACTTTCCCACGAGCAGTACTTC.

The chain joins TRBV2 to TRBJ2-5, with 13 bases aligning to TRBD2. Germline V lookup: CDR1 SNHLY, CDR2 FYNNEI. V trimming: 0 bases; J trimming: 7 bases; junction bases outside the gene matches: 5. The CDR3 consists of 16 residues. The CDR3 DNA reads as TGTGCCAGCAGTGAAGCGGGACTAGCGGGGTTTGGGACCCAGTACTTC. Its protein is CASSEAGLAGFGTQYF.

This clonotype came up a few times. The chain carries TRBV11-3 and TRBJ2-1; TRBD1 matches 7 bases. V dropped 5 bases and J dropped 4; count of bases not matched to a gene: 2. Germline V gene lookup returns CDR1 SGHNT and CDR2 YENEEA. This CDR3 spans 13 amino acids. The CDR3 here is CASSPDRYNEQFF. The CDR3 DNA reads TGTGCCAGCAGCCCGGACAGGTACAATGAGCAGTTCTTC.

This clonotype occurred once. The V call is TRBV7-3, the J call TRBJ2-1; TRBD2 agrees at 10 bases. Trimming cost V 5 bases and J 9 bases; bases outside gene matches: 4. Germline values: CDR1 SGHTA, CDR2 FQGTGA. There are 13 residues in the CDR3. The CDR3 sequence is CASSLGLASEQFF. CDR3 DNA: TGTGCCAGCAGCCTGGGACTAGCGTCTGAGCAGTTCTTC. Complete variable domain (other parts from reference TRBV7-3 and TRBJ2-1): GAGVSQTPSNKVTEKGKYVELRCDPISGHTALYWYRQSLGQGPEFLIYFQGTGAADDSGLPNDRFFAVRPEGSVSTLKIQRTERGDSAVYLCASSLGLASEQFFGPGTRLTVL.

The chain carries TRBV18 and TRBJ1-2, with D perhaps TRBD1 (5 bases). The germline gives CDR1 KGHSH, CDR2 LQKENI. Trimming cost V 3 bases and J 0 bases, with 11 bases left between them. This CDR3 is 15 amino acids long. The CDR3 spells CASSPYLTANYGYTF. The DNA of the CDR3 is TGTGCCAGCTCACCCTACCTGACAGCTAACTATGGCTACACCTTC.

V usage is TRBV27 and J usage is TRBJ2-1; no firm D call. The J call could be wrong; TRBJ2-5 is a better fit for the DNA end. Per the germline V gene, CDR1 is MNHEY and CDR2 is SMNVEV (reference sequence). This CDR3 region has 13 residues. CDR3 nucleotides: TGTGCCAGCAGTTTATTTGGATCTGAGACCCAGTACTTC. Translating it yields CASSLFGSETQYF.

This clonotype was seen only a few times. The gene calls are TRBV7-3 and TRBJ2-1, with TRBD2 matching over 8 bases. The CDR3 loop spans 16 amino acids. J was trimmed by 6 bases and V by 2 bases; bases with no gene match: 9. Germline lookup yields CDR1 SGHTA and CDR2 FQGTGA. In DNA, the CDR3 is TGTGCCAGCAGCTTAGATCCGGGACTAGGACTCAATGAGCAGTTCTTC. Protein product: CASSLDPGLGLNEQFF.

This clonotype occurred a few times. The genes are TRBV9 and TRBJ2-2; unclear D gene. V was clipped by 4 bases and J by 3 bases, with 4 bases between them. CDR3 length equals 12 residues. From germline, CDR1 is SGDLS and CDR2 YYNGEE. The CDR3: CASSKYTGELFF. CDR3 nucleotide sequence: TGTGCCAGCAGCAAATACACCGGGGAGCTGTTTTTT.

This clonotype turned up a few times. The chain joins TRBV5-1 to TRBJ2-4; 7 bases are a match to TRBD2. The CDR3 sequence is 16 residues long. Germline assignment: CDR1 SGHRS and CDR2 YFSETQ. V gave up 1 base and J gave up 6 bases; unmatched junction bases: 10. The CDR3 protein is CASSLSAGGSINIQYF. The CDR3, as DNA: TGCGCCAGCAGCTTGTCCGCTGGCGGGAGTATAAACATTCAGTACTTC.